This entry lists 13 T cell receptor beta chains sequenced from one sample in a study of cytomegalovirus exposure and HLA in healthy donors. Measured with immunoSEQ multiplex PCR; TCRdb has only the in-frame clones, and not every one. The data show about 160,000 clones, approximately 96% seen once. Sequenced input: PBMCs. The receptors stem from a woman under 30 in good health and CMV-seronegative.

The rearrangement links TRBV7-3 to TRBJ2-1; no clear D. Germline V lookup: CDR1 SGHTA, CDR2 FQGTGA. Trimming took 3 bases from V and 0 from J, leaving 9 bases between them. There are 15 residues in the CDR3. CDR3 residues: CASSFGVSSYNEQFF. DNA for the CDR3: TGTGCCAGCAGCTTTGGTGTCAGCTCCTACAATGAGCAGTTCTTC.

The rearrangement joins TRBV19 to TRBJ1-6; 8 nucleotides match TRBD1. This CDR3 contains 15 residues. Trimming took 6 bases from V and 6 from J; bases not matched to a gene: 7. Germline values: CDR1 LNHDA, CDR2 SQIVND (reference sequence). The DNA of the CDR3 is TGTGCCAGTAGACGGACAGGGCAGCTTAATTCACCCCTCCACTTT. Translated, it gives CASRRTGQLNSPLHF.

The rearrangement links TRBV9 to TRBJ2-7; the match to TRBD1 covers 8 bases. Germline V gene lookup returns CDR1 SGDLS and CDR2 YYNGEE. CDR3 length: 15 amino acids. J gave up 2 bases and V 0 bases, and 4 bases lay outside the gene matches. This CDR3 is CASSVAGGETYEQYF. CDR3 coding DNA: TGTGCCAGCAGCGTAGCAGGGGGCGAGACCTACGAGCAGTACTTC. Using reference TRBV9 and TRBJ2-7 for the parts outside the CDR3, the full variable domain is DSGVTQTPKHLITATGQRVTLRCSPRSGDLSVYWYQQSLDQGLQFLIQYYNGEERAKGNILERFSAQQFPDLHSELNLSSLELGDSALYFCASSVAGGETYEQYFGPGTRLTVT.

The chain links TRBV6-5 to TRBJ2-2; 8 bases align to TRBD2. The germline CDR1 and CDR2 sequences are MNHEY and SVGAGI. With V trimmed by 1 base and J by 3 bases, 4 bases remained unmatched. CDR3 length: 16 amino acids. CDR3 in DNA: TGTGCCAGCAGTTACTACCGGGGGGGCTACACCGGGGAGCTGTTTTTT. Amino acids: CASSYYRGGYTGELFF.

The gene calls are TRBV9 and TRBJ2-5; 8 bases line up with TRBD2. This CDR3 spans 17 amino acids. The germline V gene has CDR1 SGDLS and CDR2 YYNGEE. Trimming cost V 1 base and J 1 base; bases outside gene matches: 9. CDR3 region: CASSVRVQAGAQETQYF. The CDR3 nucleotides are TGTGCCAGCAGCGTACGGGTCCAAGCGGGGGCCCAAGAGACCCAGTACTTC.

The chain joins TRBV30 to TRBJ2-7, with D perhaps TRBD1 (5 bases). V gave up 4 bases and J gave up 1 base, with 11 bases separating them. Germline V CDR1 and CDR2: GTSNPN, SVGIG (reference sequence). The CDR3 consists of 13 residues. DNA of the CDR3: TGTGCCTGGACTAGGGGCCTTTCCTACGAGCAGTACTTC. Residues: CAWTRGLSYEQYF. Full variable domain (missing parts from reference TRBV30 and TRBJ2-7): SQTIHQWPATLVQPVGSPLSLECTVEGTSNPNLYWYRQAAGRGLQLLFYSVGIGQISSEVPQNLSASRPQDRQFILSSKKLLLSDSGFYLCAWTRGLSYEQYFGPGTRLTVT.

This clone appeared once. The V gene is TRBV27, the J gene TRBJ2-4; 12 positions match TRBD2. This CDR3 has 16 residues. Germline-derived CDR1 and CDR2 are MNHEY and SMNVEV (reference sequence). The V gene end was trimmed by 3 bases and the J gene end by 8 bases; junction bases not matched to a gene: 8. The CDR3 nucleotides are TGTGCCAGCAGTTTTGGACTAGCGGGGATCAGGGACATTCAGTACTTC. The encoded protein is CASSFGLAGIRDIQYF.

The genes are TRBV6-1 and TRBJ2-7; TRBD2 matches at 8 bases. This CDR3 is built from 13 residues. Germline V gene lookup returns CDR1 MNHNS and CDR2 SASEGT. V was clipped by 3 bases and J by 6 bases; unmatched bases: 4. This chain's CDR3 is CASSDAGGPEQYF. The CDR3 bases are TGTGCCAGCAGTGACGCGGGGGGTCCCGAGCAGTACTTC.

V is TRBV6-5 and J is TRBJ2-7, with 8 bases aligning to TRBD1. Germline V gene sequence: CDR1 MNHEY, CDR2 SVGAGI. V dropped 5 bases and J dropped 11; count of bases not matched to a gene: 8. CDR3 size: 12 residues. The CDR3 protein is CASSTGQGRKYF. CDR3 sequence (DNA): TGTGCCAGCAGTACCGGACAGGGCAGAAAGTACTTC.

V gene TRBV27 combines with J gene TRBJ1-1; unclear D gene. Germline values: CDR1 MNHEY, CDR2 SMNVEV (reference sequence). Trimming left V 4 bases short and J 4 bases short, with 13 bases between. The CDR3 has 14 residues. The CDR3 sequence: CASSWLPRSTEAFF. The CDR3 DNA is TGTGCCAGCAGTTGGCTTCCCCGCAGCACTGAAGCTTTCTTT.

This chain links TRBV6-4 with TRBJ2-3; TRBD2 might be the D (6 bases). This CDR3 has 13 amino acids. V dropped 4 bases and J dropped 3 bases, with 8 bases sitting between them. Germline V gene data show CDR1 as MRHNA and CDR2 as SNTAGT. Here the CDR3 reads CASSAAGTDTQYF. The CDR3 DNA reads TGTGCCAGCAGTGCCGCGGGAACAGATACGCAGTATTTT.

There are a few counts of this clone. The chain employs TRBV6-5 and TRBJ1-2; the D gene is possibly TRBD1 (6 bases). The CDR3 totals 12 residues. V dropped 5 bases and J dropped 3 bases, with 7 bases sitting between them. Germline CDR1 is MNHEY and CDR2 is SVGAGI. CDR3 coding DNA: TGTGCCAGCAGTCAGGGGTACTATGGCTACACCTTC. Protein sequence: CASSQGYYGYTF.

The rearrangement links TRBV6-5 to TRBJ1-6; no clear D. The CDR3 sequence is 13 residues long. V lost 4 bases and J lost 7, with 8 bases in between. Germline assignment: CDR1 MNHEY and CDR2 SVGAGI. CDR3 nucleotides: TGTGCCAGCAGTTCGCAGAAAAATTCACCCCTCCACTTT. Protein sequence: CASSSQKNSPLHF.